Sequencing of this T cell receptor beta chain was carried out in a study of T-cell reconstitution after alpha-beta-depleted transplantation in children. Study-wide results and limits: In some patients, recipient T cells and intrathymic progenitors surviving conditioning explained high day-60 diversity. About two months after transplant, alpha-beta T cells reportedly came from several hundred expanded graft clones. T-cell numbers and diversity one year post-transplant derived largely from freshly generated T cells.

As to this clonotype: Its antigen is not known.

As it was prepared, the TCRbeta library received unique molecular identifiers. TCRdb reprocessed the PCR reads via MiXCR and lists one record per CDR3 protein. This table has some 440,000 distinct CDR3 sequences, about 17% appearing once. The V end lost 0 bases, the J end lost 4 bases, and 12 bases lay between the germline ends. CDR1 MGHRA and CDR2 YSYEKL come from the germline V gene. The CDR3 has 16 residues. V gene TRBV4-1 combines with J gene TRBJ2-2, with D unresolved. This receptor was identified in a boy under three years old who had a stem cell transplant for Wiskott-Aldrich syndrome, so the T cells may come from the graft donor. The sequencing here drew on PBMCs, mostly from graft donor cells, taken 360 days after TCRalphabeta/CD19-depleted stem cell transplant. The CDR3 is CASSQDRLTGTGELFF. Here the CDR3 DNA reads TGCGCCAGCAGCCAAGATCGCCTTACGGGCACCGGGGAGCTGTTTTTT.